This TCR beta chain was profiled in a study of post-analysis software for immune sequencing data. In the study overall: Relapsing-remitting, secondary progressive and progressive-relapsing forms of multiple sclerosis all featured among disease courses.

Study conclusions and caveats: Normalized Chao1 diversity was significantly reduced in patients versus controls. A few TRBV segments appeared more often in patients than in controls, and TRBV5-6, TRBV5-1 and TRBV20-1 were among these.

This clonotype appeared once. Antigen: not known. Unique-molecular-identifier-tagged TCR beta cDNA libraries were used. Once about 0.85 to 11 million T cells were used, a few hundred thousand cDNA molecules resulted. TCRdb fed the PCR reads into MiXCR, producing one record per CDR3 protein. The repertoire holds more than 450,000 distinct CDR3 sequences, with 44% as singletons. CDR3 length: 15 amino acids. CDR1 is MGHRA, CDR2 YSYEKL, per germline. Trimming removed 4 bases at V and 3 bases at J, with 16 bases between. The chain has TRBV4-1 and TRBJ2-7; D perhaps matches TRBD1 (5 bases). The sample consisted of blood. This TCR was sampled from a girl under 18 with multiple sclerosis. Written as DNA, the CDR3 is TGCGCCAGCAGCCCGCACAGGTCCTTATACTACGAGCAGTACTTC. This sequence encodes CASSPHRSLYYEQYF.